This TCR beta chain comes out of a study of blood T cell repertoires in COVID-19. About the research overall: The samples span acute and convalescent COVID-19 from the United States, Italy and Spain.

Per the original methods: Amplification from reference gene primers served as the basis for estimated nucleated cell counts. Assay: immunoSEQ multiplex PCR; the TCRdb copy retains only in-frame clones and omits some. V and J calls and clone size are those listed in that table; D and trimming were worked out from the DNA. In the table there are about 350,000 clones, more than 75% of which are singletons. The germline V gene has CDR1 MNHEY and CDR2 SVGEGT. The CDR3 runs 15 residues. V lost 2 bases to trimming and J lost 2 bases, with 11 bases between them. Enrolled through a virtual design, the participants were between roughly 18 and 100 years of age and came from fewer than 30 US areas.

Sequencing input: PBMCs or T cells enriched from blood (not recorded which). The gene calls are TRBV6-2 or TRBV6-3 and TRBJ2-3, with a tentative D call TRBD2 (6 bases). This receptor was identified in a woman younger than 45 who had recovered from COVID-19. The CDR3 coding sequence is TGTGCCAGCAGTTACCTGGGACTTTACACAGATACGCAGTATTTT. Protein product: CASSYLGLYTDTQYF.